The 28 T cell receptor beta chains listed next were all sequenced from one sample in a study of blood T cell repertoires in COVID-19. Profiled with immunoSEQ multiplex PCR; TCRdb holds only in-frame clones, not every one. This repertoire shows roughly 53,000 clones, less than 85% found once; its top ten account for 17%. Material for sequencing was peripheral blood. The origin of the receptors is a man between 65 and 85 years old with active COVID-19.

The V call is TRBV5-1, the J call TRBJ2-1; TRBD1 matches at 9 bases. In germline, CDR1 is SGHRS, CDR2 YFSETQ. This CDR3 spans 13 amino acids. V lost 3 bases and J lost 8; bases outside the gene matches: 3. Here the CDR3 reads CASSSDRGHEQFF. The DNA of the CDR3 is TGCGCCAGCAGCTCGGACAGGGGACATGAGCAGTTCTTC.

The chain carries TRBV5-8 and TRBJ2-2; no reliable D call. The length of the CDR3 is 15 residues. Germline V gene lookup returns CDR1 SGHTS and CDR2 YDEGEE. Trimming took off 1 base at V and 0 bases at J, with 7 bases between the two ends. CDR3 DNA sequence: TGTGCCAGCAGCTTGTGGCTAGCGAACACCGGGGAGCTGTTTTTT. Translating it yields CASSLWLANTGELFF.

The chain uses TRBV4-3 and TRBJ2-7; D may be TRBD2 (5 bases). There are 14 residues in the CDR3. The V gene's germline CDR1 is LGHNA and CDR2 YSLEER. V was pared by 0 bases and J by 1 base, with 7 bases between. The CDR3 DNA follows: TGCGCCAGCAGCCAAGAAGCGGCGTCCTACGAGCAGTACTTC. Its translation is CASSQEAASYEQYF.

The chain couples TRBV7-3 to TRBJ2-3, with 9 nucleotides matching TRBD1. This CDR3 is built from 15 residues. Per germline, CDR1 SGHTA and CDR2 FQGTGA. V trimming: 4 bases; J trimming: 2 bases; junction bases outside the gene matches: 4. The CDR3 sequence is CASSSGTGPTDTQYF. The CDR3 DNA reads as TGTGCCAGCAGCTCCGGGACAGGGCCCACAGATACGCAGTATTTT.

This chain uses TRBV19 with TRBJ2-2, with 13 positions matching TRBD2. V shed 5 bases and J 7 bases; nucleotides not matched to a gene: 7. This CDR3 is built from 16 residues. CDR1 is LNHDA, CDR2 SQIVND, per germline (reference sequence). CDR3 loop: CASSVTSGRIGGELFF. The CDR3, as DNA: TGTGCCAGTAGTGTGACTAGCGGGAGGATCGGCGGGGAGCTGTTTTTT.

This clone was detected only once. The chain links TRBV29-1 to TRBJ2-7, with D possibly being TRBD2 (6 bases). The V gene's germline CDR1 is SQVTM and CDR2 ANQGSEA. This CDR3 contains 15 residues. V dropped 0 bases and J dropped 2 bases, with 14 bases sitting between them. CDR3: CSVEDKTSLPYEQYF. In DNA form, the CDR3 reads TGCAGCGTTGAAGATAAGACTAGTCTCCCCTACGAGCAGTACTTC.

The gene calls are TRBV5-4 and TRBJ2-7, with TRBD1 matching 7 bases. Trimming took 4 bases from V and 2 from J; bases not matched to a gene: 6. Germline V gene lookup returns CDR1 SGHNT and CDR2 YYREEE (reference sequence). The CDR3 has 14 amino acids. The DNA for the CDR3 is TGTGCCAGCAGCGCCCCGGGACAGACCTACGAGCAGTACTTC. Protein sequence: CASSAPGQTYEQYF.

This clone was recorded only once. This rearrangement joins TRBV7-3 to TRBJ2-5; 8 bases agree with TRBD1. The CDR3 is 15 residues long. Germline V gives CDR1 SGHTA, CDR2 FQGTGA. The junction had 6 bases not matched to a gene; V was cut back by 2 bases and J by 4 bases. The CDR3: CASSLGQGARETQYF. The CDR3 nucleotides are TGTGCCAGCAGCTTAGGCCAGGGGGCACGAGAGACCCAGTACTTC.

The chain joins TRBV9 to TRBJ2-7; D call uncertain. Germline V CDR1 and CDR2: SGDLS, YYNGEE. Trimming stripped 3 bases from V and 3 bases from J, with 16 bases between. The CDR3 consists of 15 residues. The CDR3 protein is CASSGSPQAFYEQYF. DNA for the CDR3: TGTGCCAGCAGCGGGAGCCCCCAAGCCTTCTACGAGCAGTACTTC.

This chain connects TRBV5-1 to TRBJ2-2; no clear D gene. This CDR3 spans 15 amino acids. Looked up from germline, CDR1 is SGHRS and CDR2 is YFSETQ. The ends were cut back, 4 bases at V and 8 bases at J, with 18 bases in the middle. The CDR3 sequence: CASSVDGFGVGELFF. CDR3 DNA: TGCGCCAGCAGCGTCGACGGCTTCGGAGTGGGGGAGCTGTTTTTT.

The rearrangement joins TRBV7-9 to TRBJ2-5; TRBD1 matches at 7 bases. This CDR3 region has 15 residues. V shed 5 bases, J shed 5 bases, and the junction held 11 bases outside the gene matches. Germline assignment: CDR1 SEHNR and CDR2 FQNEAQ (reference sequence). This CDR3 is CASSPPTGFRETQYF. As DNA, the CDR3 is TGTGCCAGCAGCCCACCGACAGGGTTTAGGGAGACCCAGTACTTC.

Only a few counts were recorded for this clone. This chain links TRBV7-9 with TRBJ1-1, with 10 nucleotides matching TRBD1. V lost 5 bases and J lost 2; bases outside the gene matches: 8. Germline CDR1 reads SEHNR; CDR2 reads FQNEAQ (reference sequence). The CDR3 consists of 16 residues. The CDR3 bases are TGTGCCAGCAGCGCCCCCGGGACAGGGGTCAACACTGAAGCTTTCTTT. It is translated as CASSAPGTGVNTEAFF.

V gene TRBV7-2 combines with J gene TRBJ2-7, with D uncertain. V was cut by 5 bases and J by 1 base, with 12 bases left in between. This CDR3 is built from 14 residues. Germline CDR1 and CDR2: SGHTA and FQGNSA. CDR3 in amino acids: CASSLLSLSYEQYF. CDR3 nucleotide sequence: TGTGCCAGCAGCCTCCTATCTCTATCCTACGAGCAGTACTTC. The variable domain in full, with the rest retrieved from reference TRBV7-2 and TRBJ2-7, is GAGVSQSPSNKVTEKGKDVELRCDPISGHTALYWYRQSLGQGLEFLIYFQGNSAPDKSGLPSDRFSAERTGGSVSTLTIQRTQQEDSAVYLCASSLLSLSYEQYFGPGTRLTVT.

CDR3 region: CASSYSRFPGRNSPLHF. The CDR3, as DNA: TGTGCCAGCAGTTACTCGAGGTTCCCAGGGCGGAATTCACCCCTCCACTTT. This chain connects TRBV6-2 or TRBV6-3 to TRBJ1-6, with D perhaps matching TRBD1 (5 bases). This CDR3 has 17 residues. CDR1 is MNHEY and CDR2 is SVGEGT in the germline V gene. The V and J ends lost 0 bases and 7 bases respectively, with 16 bases between them.

The rearrangement uses TRBV12-5 and TRBJ2-7, with D uncertain. Germline CDR1 and CDR2: LGHNT and FRNRAP. V was shortened by 0 bases and J by 0 bases, with 12 bases between the two germline ends. CDR3 length: 16 amino acids. The CDR3 coding sequence is TGTGCTAGTGGTTTGGTACTTGGAGTAAGCTCCTACGAGCAGTACTTC. It yields the protein CASGLVLGVSSYEQYF. The full variable domain, completed using reference TRBV12-5 and TRBJ2-7, is DARVTQTPRHKVTEMGQEVTMRCQPILGHNTVFWYRQTMMQGLELLAYFRNRAPLDDSGMPKDRFSAEMPDATLATLKIQPSEPRDSAVYFCASGLVLGVSSYEQYFGPGTRLTVT.

In this sample, this clone turned up a few times. V is TRBV12-5 and J is TRBJ2-5; the D gene is possibly TRBD1 (6 bases). Trimming pared 6 bases from V and 2 bases from J, leaving 10 bases between. Germline CDR1 LGHNT, CDR2 FRNRAP. This CDR3 is built from 13 residues. The CDR3 reads CASGWTVQETQYF. CDR3 DNA: TGTGCTAGTGGCTGGACAGTTCAAGAGACCCAGTACTTC.

V gene TRBV27 combines with J gene TRBJ2-5; TRBD2 agrees at 12 bases. The CDR3 consists of 16 residues. From germline, CDR1 is MNHEY and CDR2 SMNVEV (reference sequence). Trimming removed 4 bases from V and 0 bases from J; junction bases left unmatched: 3. CDR3 loop: CASSSWTSGNQETQYF. As DNA, the CDR3 is TGTGCCAGCAGTTCCTGGACTAGCGGGAACCAAGAGACCCAGTACTTC.

The chain links TRBV19 to TRBJ2-6; 9 nucleotides line up with TRBD1. The CDR3 is 18 amino acids. The germline V gene encodes CDR1 LNHDA and CDR2 SQIVND (reference sequence). V dropped 4 bases and J dropped 0; count of bases not matched to a gene: 7. The CDR3 here is CASSTSGTGSSGANVLTF. DNA of the CDR3: TGTGCCAGTAGTACCTCCGGGACAGGGAGCTCTGGGGCCAACGTCCTGACTTTC.

This clone was seen once. The rearrangement links TRBV9 to TRBJ1-4; no firm D call. Germline CDR1 reads SGDLS; CDR2 reads YYNGEE. CDR3 size: 16 residues. Trimming cost V 0 bases and J 0 bases, with 9 bases left between them. The CDR3 loop is CASSVGASPTNEKLFF. CDR3 in DNA: TGTGCCAGCAGCGTAGGGGCCTCTCCAACTAATGAAAAACTGTTTTTT.

As DNA, the CDR3 is TGCAGCGTTGGGAATTTTGGACGAAGGGGGCTTTCAGATACGCAGTATTTT. This translates into CSVGNFGRRGLSDTQYF. The chain carries TRBV29-1 and TRBJ2-3; 7 bases line up with TRBD1. Germline CDR1 SQVTM, CDR2 ANQGSEA. Losses at the gene ends were 4 bases for V and 4 bases for J; bases not matched to a gene: 17. The CDR3 contains 17 residues.

J is TRBJ2-3 and V is TRBV25-1; 11 positions match TRBD2. V was pared by 5 bases and J by 1 base, with 5 bases of the junction left unmatched. The CDR3 is 16 residues long. Germline V gives CDR1 MGHDK, CDR2 SYGVNS. CDR3: CASSLQLAGGTDTQYF. CDR3 nucleotide sequence: TGTGCCAGCAGTCTCCAACTAGCGGGGGGCACAGATACGCAGTATTTT.

The chain carries TRBV7-2 and TRBJ1-2; TRBD1 matches 11 bases. CDR1 is SGHTA and CDR2 is FQGNSA in the germline V gene. V trimming: 1 base; J trimming: 8 bases; junction bases outside the gene matches: 18. The CDR3 has 19 residues. The CDR3 DNA follows: TGTGCCAGCAGCTTAGGCGACGGCAGGACAGGGGGCTTAAAGGAGGGCTACACCTTC. This translates into CASSLGDGRTGGLKEGYTF.

This chain uses TRBV2 with TRBJ2-5; tentative D call: TRBD2 (6 bases). V lost 4 bases and J lost 2, with 14 bases in between. Germline CDR1 SNHLY, CDR2 FYNNEI. The CDR3 is 15 residues long. CDR3 sequence: CASSVESGVQETQYF. CDR3 in DNA: TGTGCCAGCAGTGTAGAATCGGGGGTTCAAGAGACCCAGTACTTC.

V usage is TRBV10-2 and J usage is TRBJ2-2; TRBD2 agrees at 11 bases. With 5 bases clipped from V and 4 bases from J, the junction kept 3 bases outside the gene matches. The germline V gene encodes CDR1 WSHSY and CDR2 SAAADI. This CDR3 spans 15 amino acids. The CDR3 coding sequence is TGCGCCAGCAGTCTGACTAGCGGGACCACCGGGGAGCTGTTTTTT. Its protein product is CASSLTSGTTGELFF.

This chain links TRBV11-3 with TRBJ2-3; D ambiguous. The germline V gene has CDR1 SGHNT and CDR2 YENEEA. V gave up 4 bases and J gave up 6 bases, with 17 bases separating them. The CDR3 spans 15 residues. The CDR3: CASSSTASSGDTQYF. The CDR3 DNA is TGTGCCAGCAGCTCAACCGCTAGTTCCGGGGATACGCAGTATTTT. Complete variable domain (other parts from reference TRBV11-3 and TRBJ2-3): EAGVVQSPRYKIIEKKQPVAFWCNPISGHNTLYWYLQNLGQGPELLIRYENEEAVDDSQLPKDRFSAERLKGVDSTLKIQPAELGDSAVYLCASSSTASSGDTQYFGPGTRLTVL.

This clone was observed a single time. The chain couples TRBV6-1 to TRBJ2-1; 10 bases fit TRBD2. V lost 4 bases to trimming and J lost 0 bases; unmatched junction nucleotides: 15. The germline gives CDR1 MNHNS, CDR2 SASEGT. The length of the CDR3 is 20 residues. CDR3 loop: CASSVEGSGGSRSSYNEQFF. The DNA for the CDR3 is TGTGCCAGCAGTGTAGAGGGTAGCGGGGGGTCCAGAAGCTCCTACAATGAGCAGTTCTTC.

The CDR3 nucleotides are TGTGCCAGCAGCTCGGACACAGGGATAAACACCGGGGAGCTGTTTTTT. Translated: CASSSDTGINTGELFF. V gene TRBV7-3 combines with J gene TRBJ2-2; maybe TRBD1 (6 bases). Germline loops: CDR1 SGHTA, CDR2 FQGTGA. The CDR3 spans 16 residues. Trimming cost V 4 bases and J 2 bases, with 14 bases left between them.

This sequence joins TRBV3-1 (or the pseudogene TRBV3-2) and TRBJ2-1; tentatively, D is TRBD2 (6 bases). Per germline, CDR1 LGHDT and CDR2 YNNKEL (reference sequence). This CDR3 contains 12 residues. V lost 3 bases to trimming and J lost 7 bases, with 7 bases between them. The CDR3 loop reads CASSQEGNEQFF. The CDR3 region has the DNA TGTGCCAGCAGCCAGGAGGGGAATGAGCAGTTCTTC.